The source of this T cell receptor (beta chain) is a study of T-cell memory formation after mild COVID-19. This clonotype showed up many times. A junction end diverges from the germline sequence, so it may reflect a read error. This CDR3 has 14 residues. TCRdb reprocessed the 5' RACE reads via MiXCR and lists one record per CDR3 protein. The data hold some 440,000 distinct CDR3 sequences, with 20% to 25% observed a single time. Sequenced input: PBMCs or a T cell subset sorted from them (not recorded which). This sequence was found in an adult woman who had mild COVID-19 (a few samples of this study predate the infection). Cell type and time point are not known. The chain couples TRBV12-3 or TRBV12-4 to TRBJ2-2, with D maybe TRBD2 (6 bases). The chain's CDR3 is CASSWGLFPGKLFF. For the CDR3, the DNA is TGTGCCAGCAGTTGGGGACTTTTTCCCGGGAAGCTGTTTTTT.